This T cell receptor (beta chain) was captured by sequencing in a study of regulatory T cells in long-lasting Graves disease. The study, taken as a whole, reports: When disease was persistent, TRBV28, TRBJ1-2 and TRBJ2-5 were the favored segments.

Regarding this clonotype: What it binds is not known.

V shed 5 bases and J shed 5 bases, with 13 bases lying between them. Germline V gene lookup returns CDR1 DFQATT and CDR2 SNEGSKA (reference sequence). The CDR3 spans 12 residues. The time point denotes: persistent/refractory GD, antithyroid drugs over 5 years with positive TRAb. Extracted PBMC RNA gave rise to the TCR library. Library construction for TCR beta used iRepertoire HTBI primers and Arm-PCR of CDR3 regions. TCRdb redid the calling of the multiplex PCR reads with MiXCR, one entry per CDR3 protein. The top ten hold around a quarter of the sample, which has a few hundred thousand distinct CDR3 sequences, 23% seen once.

This sample comprised peripheral blood mononuclear cells (PBMCs), obtained when the disease was refractory, from a patient treated with antithyroid drugs. The rearrangement links TRBV20-1 to TRBJ2-7; no clear D gene. This clonotype originated in a woman aged 40 to 49 with Graves disease. The CDR3 DNA reads as TGCAGTGCTTTCCACACAAGAAACGAGCAGTACTTC. Amino acids: CSAFHTRNEQYF.